This TCR beta chain derives from a study of T cell changes during pregnancy in multiple sclerosis. Trimming took 5 bases from V and 0 from J, leaving 13 bases between them. Germline values: CDR1 MDHEN, CDR2 SYDVKM. The CDR3 runs 15 residues. This table comes from immunoSEQ multiplex PCR, and its TCRdb copy is limited to in-frame clones, with some not included. Found here are 85,000 to 100,000 clones, 80% to 95% of them singletons; the top ten hold just over 2%. Specimen: peripheral blood, collected after pregnancy. V gene TRBV28 combines with J gene TRBJ1-2, with D uncertain. The sequence came from a female donor with multiple sclerosis, enrolled in a pregnancy study. The CDR3 DNA reads as TGTGCCAGCAGTCCCCCGGGATCAACTAACTATGGCTACACCTTC. Translation: CASSPPGSTNYGYTF.